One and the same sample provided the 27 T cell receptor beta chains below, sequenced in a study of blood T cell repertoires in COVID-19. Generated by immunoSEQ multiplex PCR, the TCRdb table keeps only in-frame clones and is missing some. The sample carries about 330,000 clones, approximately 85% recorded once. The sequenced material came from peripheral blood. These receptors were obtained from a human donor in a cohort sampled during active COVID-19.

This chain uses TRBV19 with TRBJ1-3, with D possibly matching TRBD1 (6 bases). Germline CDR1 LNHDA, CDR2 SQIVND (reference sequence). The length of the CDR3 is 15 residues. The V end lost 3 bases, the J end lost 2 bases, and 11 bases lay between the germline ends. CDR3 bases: TGTGCCAGTAGTATTATCGCAGGGGCTGGAAACACCATATATTTT. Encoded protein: CASSIIAGAGNTIYF. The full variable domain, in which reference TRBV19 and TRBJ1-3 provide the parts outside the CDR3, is DGGITQSPKYLFRKEGQNVTLSCEQNLNHDAMYWYRQDPGQGLRLIYYSQIVNDFQKGDIAEGYSVSREKKESFPLTVTSAQKNPTAFYLCASSIIAGAGNTIYFGEGSWLTVV.

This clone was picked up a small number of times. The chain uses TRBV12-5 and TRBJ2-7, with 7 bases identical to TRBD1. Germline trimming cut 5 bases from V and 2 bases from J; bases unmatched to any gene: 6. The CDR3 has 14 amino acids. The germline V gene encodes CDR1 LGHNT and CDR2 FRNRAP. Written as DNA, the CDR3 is TGTGCTAGTGGTCCACTAGGGGGCACCTACGAGCAGTACTTC. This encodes CASGPLGGTYEQYF.

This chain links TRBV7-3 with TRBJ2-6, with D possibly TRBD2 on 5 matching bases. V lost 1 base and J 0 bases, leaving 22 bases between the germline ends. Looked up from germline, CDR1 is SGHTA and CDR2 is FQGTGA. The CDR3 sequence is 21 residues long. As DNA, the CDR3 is TGTGCCAGCAGCTTAATTCCGTCTTTCGCCGGGGTGTCCTCTGGGGCCAACGTCCTGACTTTC. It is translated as CASSLIPSFAGVSSGANVLTF.

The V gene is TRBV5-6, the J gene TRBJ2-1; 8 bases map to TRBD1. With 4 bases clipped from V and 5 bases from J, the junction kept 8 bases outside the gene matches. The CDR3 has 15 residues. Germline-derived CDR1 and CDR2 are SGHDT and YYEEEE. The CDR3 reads CASSVTGASNNEQFF. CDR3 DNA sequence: TGTGCCAGCAGCGTGACAGGGGCGTCTAACAATGAGCAGTTCTTC.

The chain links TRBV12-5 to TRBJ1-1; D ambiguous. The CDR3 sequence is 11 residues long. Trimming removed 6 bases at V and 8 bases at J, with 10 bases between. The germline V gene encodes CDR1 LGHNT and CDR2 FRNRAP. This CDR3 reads CASGITMEAFF. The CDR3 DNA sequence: TGTGCTAGTGGCATTACTATGGAAGCTTTCTTT.

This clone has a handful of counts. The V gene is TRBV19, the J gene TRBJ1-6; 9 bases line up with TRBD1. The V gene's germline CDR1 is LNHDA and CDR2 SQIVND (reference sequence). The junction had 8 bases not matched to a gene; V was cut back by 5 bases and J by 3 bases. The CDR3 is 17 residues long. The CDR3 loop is CASSPWDRDFYNSPLHF. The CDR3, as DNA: TGTGCCAGTAGTCCTTGGGACAGGGATTTCTATAATTCACCCCTCCACTTT.

The CDR3 loop is CAWSVRGDEQFF. DNA for the CDR3: TGTGCCTGGAGTGTAAGGGGCGATGAGCAGTTCTTC. V and J are TRBV30 and TRBJ2-1; maybe TRBD1 (5 bases). Deletions cut 0 bases from V and 8 bases from J, with 8 bases between. Germline V lookup: CDR1 GTSNPN, CDR2 SVGIG (reference sequence). This CDR3 is 12 amino acids long.

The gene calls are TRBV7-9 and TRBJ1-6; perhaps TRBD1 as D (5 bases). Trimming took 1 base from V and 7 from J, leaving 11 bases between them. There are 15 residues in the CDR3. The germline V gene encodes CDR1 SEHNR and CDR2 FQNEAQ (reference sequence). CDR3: CASSLVTGPNSPLHF. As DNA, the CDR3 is TGTGCCAGCAGCTTAGTTACAGGTCCGAATTCACCCCTCCACTTT. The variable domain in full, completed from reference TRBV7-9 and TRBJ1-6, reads DTGVSQNPRHKITKRGQNVTFRCDPISEHNRLYWYRQTLGQGPEFLTYFQNEAQLEKSRLLSDRFSAERPKGSFSTLEIQRTEQGDSAMYLCASSLVTGPNSPLHFGNGTRLTVT.

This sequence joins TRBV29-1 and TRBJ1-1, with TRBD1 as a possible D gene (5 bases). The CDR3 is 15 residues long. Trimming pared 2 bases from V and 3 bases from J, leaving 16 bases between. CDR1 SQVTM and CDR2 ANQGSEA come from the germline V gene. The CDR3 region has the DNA TGCAGCGTTGAAAGGCAGGGTCGTGGATACACTGAAGCTTTCTTT. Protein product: CSVERQGRGYTEAFF.

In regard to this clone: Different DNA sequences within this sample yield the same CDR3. The CDR3 region has the DNA TGTGCCTGGAGCCTCGGGGACAGGGATAATTCACCCCTCCACTTT. Translation: CAWSLGDRDNSPLHF. The chain employs TRBV30 and TRBJ1-6; 9 bases align to TRBD1. In germline, CDR1 is GTSNPN, CDR2 SVGIG (reference sequence). Germline trimming cut 3 bases from V and 5 bases from J; bases unmatched to any gene: 5. This CDR3 spans 15 amino acids.

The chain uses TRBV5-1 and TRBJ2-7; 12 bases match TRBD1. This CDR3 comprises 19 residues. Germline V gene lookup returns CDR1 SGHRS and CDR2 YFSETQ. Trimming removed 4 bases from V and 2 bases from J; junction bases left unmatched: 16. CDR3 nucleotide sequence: TGCGCCAGCAGCCGCTGGGACAGGGGGCCACGTGGGCCAACCTACGAGCAGTACTTC. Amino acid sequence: CASSRWDRGPRGPTYEQYF. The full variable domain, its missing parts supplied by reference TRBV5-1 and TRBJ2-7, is KAGVTQTPRYLIKTRGQQVTLSCSPISGHRSVSWYQQTPGQGLQFLFEYFSETQRNKGNFPGRFSGRQFSNSRSEMNVSTLELGDSALYLCASSRWDRGPRGPTYEQYFGPGTRLTVT.

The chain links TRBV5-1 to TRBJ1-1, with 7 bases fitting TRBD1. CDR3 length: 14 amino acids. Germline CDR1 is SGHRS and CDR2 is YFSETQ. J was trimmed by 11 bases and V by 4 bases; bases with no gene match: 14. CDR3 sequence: CASSPRGQADGAFF. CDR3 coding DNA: TGCGCCAGCAGCCCACGCGGACAGGCTGACGGGGCTTTCTTT.

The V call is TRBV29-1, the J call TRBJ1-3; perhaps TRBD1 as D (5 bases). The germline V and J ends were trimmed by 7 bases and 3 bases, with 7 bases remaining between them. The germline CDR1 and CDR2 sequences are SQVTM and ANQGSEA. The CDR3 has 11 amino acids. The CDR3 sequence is CSGGLGNTIYF. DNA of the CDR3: TGCAGCGGGGGACTTGGAAACACCATATATTTT.

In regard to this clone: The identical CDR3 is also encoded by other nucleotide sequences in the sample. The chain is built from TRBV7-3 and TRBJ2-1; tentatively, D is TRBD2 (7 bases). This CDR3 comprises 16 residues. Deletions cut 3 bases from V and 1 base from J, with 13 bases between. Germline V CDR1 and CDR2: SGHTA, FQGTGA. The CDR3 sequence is CASSFRAGASYNEQFF. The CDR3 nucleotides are TGTGCCAGCAGCTTCCGGGCGGGGGCGTCCTACAATGAGCAGTTCTTC.

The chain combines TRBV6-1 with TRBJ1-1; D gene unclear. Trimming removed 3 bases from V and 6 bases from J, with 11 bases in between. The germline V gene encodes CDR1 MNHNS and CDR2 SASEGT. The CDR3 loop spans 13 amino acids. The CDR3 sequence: CASSEMEGSEAFF. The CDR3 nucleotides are TGTGCCAGCAGTGAGATGGAGGGCTCTGAAGCTTTCTTT.

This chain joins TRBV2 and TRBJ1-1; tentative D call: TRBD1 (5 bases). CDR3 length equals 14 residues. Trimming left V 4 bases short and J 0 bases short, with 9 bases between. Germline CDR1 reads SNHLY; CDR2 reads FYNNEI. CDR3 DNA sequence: TGTGCCAGCAGTGGGGAGGACATGAACACTGAAGCTTTCTTT. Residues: CASSGEDMNTEAFF.

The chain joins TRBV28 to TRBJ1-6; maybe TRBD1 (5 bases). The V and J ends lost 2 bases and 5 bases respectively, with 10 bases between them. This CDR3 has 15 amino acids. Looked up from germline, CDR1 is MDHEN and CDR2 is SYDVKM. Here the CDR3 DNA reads TGTGCCAGCAGTTTAACAGGATCTAATAATTCACCCCTCCACTTT. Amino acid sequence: CASSLTGSNNSPLHF.

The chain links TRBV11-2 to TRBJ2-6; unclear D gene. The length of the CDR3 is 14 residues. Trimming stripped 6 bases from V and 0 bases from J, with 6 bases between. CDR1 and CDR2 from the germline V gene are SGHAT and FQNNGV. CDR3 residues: CASRHSSGANVLTF. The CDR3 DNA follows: TGTGCCAGCAGGCATAGCTCTGGGGCCAACGTCCTGACTTTC.

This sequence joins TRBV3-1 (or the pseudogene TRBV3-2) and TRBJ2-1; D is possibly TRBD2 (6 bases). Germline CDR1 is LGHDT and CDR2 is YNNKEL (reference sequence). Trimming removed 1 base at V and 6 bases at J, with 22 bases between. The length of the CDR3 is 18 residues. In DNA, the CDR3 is TGTGCCAGCAGCCAAGTAACTCAATCCGGGACTTCGAGCAATGAGCAGTTCTTC. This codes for CASSQVTQSGTSSNEQFF.

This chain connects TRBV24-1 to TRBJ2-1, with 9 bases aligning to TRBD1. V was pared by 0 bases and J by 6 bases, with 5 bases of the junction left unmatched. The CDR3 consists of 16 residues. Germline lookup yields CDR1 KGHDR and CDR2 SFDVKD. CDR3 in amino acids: CATSDLGTGTGNEQFF. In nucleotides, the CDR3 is TGTGCCACCAGTGATTTGGGGACAGGGACGGGCAATGAGCAGTTCTTC.

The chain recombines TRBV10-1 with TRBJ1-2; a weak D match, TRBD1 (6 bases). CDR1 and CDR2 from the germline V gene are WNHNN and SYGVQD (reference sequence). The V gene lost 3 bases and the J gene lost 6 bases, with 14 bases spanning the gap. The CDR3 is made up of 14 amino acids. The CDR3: CASSDGGASDGYTF. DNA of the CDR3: TGCGCCAGCAGTGATGGGGGGGCGAGCGATGGCTACACCTTC.

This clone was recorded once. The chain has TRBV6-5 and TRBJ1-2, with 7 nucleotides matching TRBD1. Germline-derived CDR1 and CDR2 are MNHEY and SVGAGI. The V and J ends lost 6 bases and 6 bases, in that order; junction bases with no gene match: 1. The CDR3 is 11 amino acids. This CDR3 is CASSRGDGYTF. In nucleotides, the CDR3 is TGTGCCAGCAGCAGGGGGGATGGCTACACCTTC.

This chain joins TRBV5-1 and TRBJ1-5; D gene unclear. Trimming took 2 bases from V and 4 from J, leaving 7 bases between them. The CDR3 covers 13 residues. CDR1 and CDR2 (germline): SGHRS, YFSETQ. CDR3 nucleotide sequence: TGCGCCAGCAGCTTCGGGGTAAATCAGCCCCAGCATTTT. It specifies CASSFGVNQPQHF.

The CDR3 protein is CASSLVGGQYNEQFF. Here the CDR3 DNA reads TGTGCCAGCAGCTTAGTCGGCGGACAGTACAATGAGCAGTTCTTC. V is TRBV11-2 and J is TRBJ2-1; D possibly corresponds to TRBD1 (6 bases). Germline CDR1 is SGHAT and CDR2 is FQNNGV. The CDR3 consists of 15 residues. Trimming removed 1 base at V and 4 bases at J, with 11 bases between.

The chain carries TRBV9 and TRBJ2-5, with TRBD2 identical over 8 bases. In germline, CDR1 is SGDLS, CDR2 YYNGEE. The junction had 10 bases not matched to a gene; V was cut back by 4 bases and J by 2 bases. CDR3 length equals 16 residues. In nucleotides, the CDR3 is TGTGCCAGCAGCCCTGGGACTAGACCCAGTCAAGAGACCCAGTACTTC. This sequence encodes CASSPGTRPSQETQYF.

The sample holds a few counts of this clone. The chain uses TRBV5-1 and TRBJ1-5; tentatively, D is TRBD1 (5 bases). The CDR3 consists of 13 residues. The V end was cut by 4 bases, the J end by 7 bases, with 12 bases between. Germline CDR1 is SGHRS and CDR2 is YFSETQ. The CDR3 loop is CASSTGPDQPQHF. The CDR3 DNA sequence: TGCGCCAGCAGCACAGGACCCGACCAGCCCCAGCATTTT.

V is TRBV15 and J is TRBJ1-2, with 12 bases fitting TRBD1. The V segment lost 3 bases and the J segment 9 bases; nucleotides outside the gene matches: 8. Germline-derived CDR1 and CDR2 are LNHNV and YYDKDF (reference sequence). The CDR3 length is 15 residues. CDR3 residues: CATSRDPGQGASYTF. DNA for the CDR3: TGTGCCACCAGCAGGGATCCGGGACAGGGGGCGAGCTACACCTTC.